The source of this TCR beta chain is a study of cytomegalovirus exposure and HLA in healthy donors. From germline, CDR1 is SEHNR and CDR2 FQNEAQ (reference sequence). V lost 6 bases, J lost 4 bases, and 16 bases lay in between. This CDR3 is 15 amino acids long. Amplification used 60 Vbeta primers and 13 Jbeta primers. Produced via immunoSEQ multiplex PCR; TCRdb's table is partial and in-frame only. This sample has under 150,000 clones, with about 80% found just once. The receptor comes from a man aged 25-45 years in good health and CMV-seronegative. Sequenced: PBMCs. The V call is TRBV7-9, the J call TRBJ1-3; TRBD1 might be the D (6 bases). The CDR3 reads CASRDRGGHGNTIYF. CDR3 coding DNA: TGTGCCAGCAGGGACCGCGGGGGGCACGGAAACACCATATATTTT.